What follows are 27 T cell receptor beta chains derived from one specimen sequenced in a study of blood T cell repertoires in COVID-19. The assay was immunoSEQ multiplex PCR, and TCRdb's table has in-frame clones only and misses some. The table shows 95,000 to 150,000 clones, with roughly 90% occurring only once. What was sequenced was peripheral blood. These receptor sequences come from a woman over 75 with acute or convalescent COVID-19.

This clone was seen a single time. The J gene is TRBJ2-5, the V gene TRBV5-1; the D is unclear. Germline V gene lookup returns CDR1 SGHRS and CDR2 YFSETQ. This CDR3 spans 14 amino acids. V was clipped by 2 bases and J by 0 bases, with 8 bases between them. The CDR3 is CASSFQANQETQYF. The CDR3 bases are TGCGCCAGCAGCTTCCAGGCTAACCAAGAGACCCAGTACTTC.

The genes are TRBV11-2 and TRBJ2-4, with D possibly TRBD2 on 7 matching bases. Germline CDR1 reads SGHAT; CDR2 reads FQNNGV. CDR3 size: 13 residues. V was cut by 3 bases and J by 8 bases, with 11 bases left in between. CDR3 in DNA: TGTGCCAGCAGCTTGGCGGGGGCGGACATTCAGTACTTC. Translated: CASSLAGADIQYF.

The CDR3 nucleotides are TGTGCCAGTAATCCGACTAGCCCCAACGAGCAGTACTTC. It translates to CASNPTSPNEQYF. This sequence joins TRBV19 and TRBJ2-7, with 7 bases matching TRBD2. CDR3 length: 13 residues. V shed 7 bases and J 5 bases; nucleotides not matched to a gene: 8. CDR1 is LNHDA, CDR2 SQIVND, per germline (reference sequence).

The CDR3 is CASSRLQGGSPLHF. CDR3 nucleotide sequence: TGTGCCAGCAGCCGACTACAGGGTGGTTCACCCCTCCACTTT. The V gene is TRBV6-2 or TRBV6-3, the J gene TRBJ1-6; tentative D call: TRBD1 (6 bases). Trimming shortened V by 6 bases and J by 9 bases, and 15 bases separated the two germline ends. This CDR3 contains 14 residues. Per germline, CDR1 MNHEY and CDR2 SVGEGT.

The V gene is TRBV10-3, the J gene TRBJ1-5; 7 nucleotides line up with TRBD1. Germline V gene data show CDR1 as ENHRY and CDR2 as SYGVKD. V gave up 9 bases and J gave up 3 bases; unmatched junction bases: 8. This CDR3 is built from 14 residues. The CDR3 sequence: CAIGPGQNNQPQHF. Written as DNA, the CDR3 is TGTGCCATAGGTCCGGGACAGAACAATCAGCCCCAGCATTTT.

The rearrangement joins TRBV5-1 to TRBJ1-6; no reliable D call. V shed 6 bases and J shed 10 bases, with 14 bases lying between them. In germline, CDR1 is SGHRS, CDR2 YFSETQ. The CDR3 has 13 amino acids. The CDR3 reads CASNERDGSPLHF. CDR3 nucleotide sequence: TGCGCCAGCAATGAGAGGGATGGCTCACCCCTCCACTTT.

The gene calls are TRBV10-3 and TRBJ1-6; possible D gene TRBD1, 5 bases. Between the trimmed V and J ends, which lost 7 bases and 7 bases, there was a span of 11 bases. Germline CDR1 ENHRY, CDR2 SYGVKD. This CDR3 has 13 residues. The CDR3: CAITGGRNSPLHF. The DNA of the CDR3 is TGTGCCATCACGGGGGGACGGAATTCACCCCTCCACTTT.

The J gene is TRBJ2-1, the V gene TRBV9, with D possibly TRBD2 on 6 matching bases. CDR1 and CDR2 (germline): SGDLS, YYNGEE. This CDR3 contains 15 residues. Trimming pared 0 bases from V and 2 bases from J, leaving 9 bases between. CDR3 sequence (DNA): TGTGCCAGCAGCGTAGTGGAGGGGACCTACAATGAGCAGTTCTTC. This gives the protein CASSVVEGTYNEQFF.

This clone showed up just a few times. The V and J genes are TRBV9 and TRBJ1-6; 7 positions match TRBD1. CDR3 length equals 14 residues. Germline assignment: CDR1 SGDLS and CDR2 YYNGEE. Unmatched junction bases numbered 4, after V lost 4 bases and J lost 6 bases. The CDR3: CASSPGTVNSPLHF. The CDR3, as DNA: TGTGCCAGCAGCCCCGGGACAGTTAATTCACCCCTCCACTTT.

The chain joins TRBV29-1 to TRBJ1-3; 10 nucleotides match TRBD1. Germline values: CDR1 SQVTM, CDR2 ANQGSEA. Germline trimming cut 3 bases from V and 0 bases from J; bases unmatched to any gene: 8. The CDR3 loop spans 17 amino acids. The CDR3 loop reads CSVDGTGAGASGNTIYF. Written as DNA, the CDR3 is TGCAGCGTTGACGGGACAGGGGCGGGGGCCTCTGGAAACACCATATATTTT.

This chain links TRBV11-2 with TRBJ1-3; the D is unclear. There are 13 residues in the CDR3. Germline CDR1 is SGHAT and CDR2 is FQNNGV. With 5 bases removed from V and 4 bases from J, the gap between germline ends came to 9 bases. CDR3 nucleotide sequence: TGTGCCAGCAGCCTCTTCGGGGGAAACACCATATATTTT. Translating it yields CASSLFGGNTIYF.

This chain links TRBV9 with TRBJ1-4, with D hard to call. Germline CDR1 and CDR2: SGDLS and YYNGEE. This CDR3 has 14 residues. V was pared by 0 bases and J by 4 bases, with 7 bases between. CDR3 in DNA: TGTGCCAGCAGCGTAGCCAACAGTAATGAAAAACTGTTTTTT. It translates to CASSVANSNEKLFF.

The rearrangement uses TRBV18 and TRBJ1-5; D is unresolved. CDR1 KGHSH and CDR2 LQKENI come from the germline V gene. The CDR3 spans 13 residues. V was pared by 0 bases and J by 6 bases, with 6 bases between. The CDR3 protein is CASSPPIGQPQHF. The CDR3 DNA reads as TGTGCCAGCTCACCACCAATCGGTCAGCCCCAGCATTTT.

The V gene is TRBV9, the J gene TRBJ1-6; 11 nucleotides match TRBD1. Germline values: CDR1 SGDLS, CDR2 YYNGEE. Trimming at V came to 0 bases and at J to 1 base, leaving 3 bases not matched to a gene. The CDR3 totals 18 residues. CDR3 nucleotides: TGTGCCAGCAGCGTAGGGACAGGGGGCTCGTCCTATAATTCACCCCTCCACTTT. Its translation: CASSVGTGGSSYNSPLHF.

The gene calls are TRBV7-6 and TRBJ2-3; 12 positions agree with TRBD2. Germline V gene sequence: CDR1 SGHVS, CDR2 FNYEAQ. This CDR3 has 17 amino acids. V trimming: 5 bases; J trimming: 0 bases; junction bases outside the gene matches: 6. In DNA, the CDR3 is TGTGCCAGCAGCCCAGGACTAGCGGGGCGTAGCACAGATACGCAGTATTTT. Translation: CASSPGLAGRSTDTQYF.

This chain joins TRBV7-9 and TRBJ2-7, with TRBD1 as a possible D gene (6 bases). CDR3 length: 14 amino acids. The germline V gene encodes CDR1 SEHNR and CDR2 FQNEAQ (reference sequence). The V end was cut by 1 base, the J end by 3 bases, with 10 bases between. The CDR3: CASSLEGHRYEQYF. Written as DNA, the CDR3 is TGTGCCAGCAGCTTAGAGGGACATCGCTACGAGCAGTACTTC.

CDR3 DNA sequence: TGTGCCACCAGACTAGCGGGAAACGCAGATACGCAGTATTTT. Amino acids: CATRLAGNADTQYF. The rearrangement joins TRBV10-3 to TRBJ2-3; 11 bases map to TRBD2. CDR1 is ENHRY, CDR2 SYGVKD, per germline. J lost 4 bases, V lost 10 bases, and 7 bases had no gene match. This CDR3 is 14 amino acids long.

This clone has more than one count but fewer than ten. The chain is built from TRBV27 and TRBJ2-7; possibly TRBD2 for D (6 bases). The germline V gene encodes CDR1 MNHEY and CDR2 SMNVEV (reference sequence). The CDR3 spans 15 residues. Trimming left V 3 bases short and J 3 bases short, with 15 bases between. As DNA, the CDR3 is TGTGCCAGCAGTTTGGGAGGTGGAGCTATCTACGAGCAGTACTTC. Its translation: CASSLGGGAIYEQYF.

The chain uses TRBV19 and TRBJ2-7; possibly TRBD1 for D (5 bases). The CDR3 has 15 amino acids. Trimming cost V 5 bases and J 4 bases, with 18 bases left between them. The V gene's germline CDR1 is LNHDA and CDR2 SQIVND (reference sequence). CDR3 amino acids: CASSSRPGPQYEQYF. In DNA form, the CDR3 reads TGTGCCAGTAGTTCGCGCCCAGGGCCCCAATACGAGCAGTACTTC.

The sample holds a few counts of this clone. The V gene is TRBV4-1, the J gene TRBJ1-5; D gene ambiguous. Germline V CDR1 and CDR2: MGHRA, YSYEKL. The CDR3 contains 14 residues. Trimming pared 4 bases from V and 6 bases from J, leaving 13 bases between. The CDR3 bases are TGCGCCAGCAGCCCTGCTGGTGGGCGTCAGCCCCAGCATTTT. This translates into CASSPAGGRQPQHF.

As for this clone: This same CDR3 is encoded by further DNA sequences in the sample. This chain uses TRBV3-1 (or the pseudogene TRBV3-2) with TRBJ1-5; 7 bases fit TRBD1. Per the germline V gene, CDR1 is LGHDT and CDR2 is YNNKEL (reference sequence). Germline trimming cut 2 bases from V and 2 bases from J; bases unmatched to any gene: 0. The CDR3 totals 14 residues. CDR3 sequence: CASSQTGGNQPQHF. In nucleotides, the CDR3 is TGTGCCAGCAGCCAAACAGGGGGCAATCAGCCCCAGCATTTT.

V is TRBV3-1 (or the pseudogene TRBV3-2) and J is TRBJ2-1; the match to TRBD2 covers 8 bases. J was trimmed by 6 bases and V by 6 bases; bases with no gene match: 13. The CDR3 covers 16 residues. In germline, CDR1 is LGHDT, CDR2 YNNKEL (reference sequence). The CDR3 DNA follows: TGTGCCAGCAGGCGAGGAACTTTAGCGGGGAGCAATGAGCAGTTCTTC. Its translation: CASRRGTLAGSNEQFF.

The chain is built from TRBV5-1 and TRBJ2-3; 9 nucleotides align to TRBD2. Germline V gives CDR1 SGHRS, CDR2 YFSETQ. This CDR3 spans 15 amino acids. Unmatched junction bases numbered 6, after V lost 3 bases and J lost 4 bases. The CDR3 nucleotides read TGCGCCAGCAGCTCATTAGCGGGAGCTCCAGATACGCAGTATTTT. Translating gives CASSSLAGAPDTQYF. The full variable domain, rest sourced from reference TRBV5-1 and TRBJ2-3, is KAGVTQTPRYLIKTRGQQVTLSCSPISGHRSVSWYQQTPGQGLQFLFEYFSETQRNKGNFPGRFSGRQFSNSRSEMNVSTLELGDSALYLCASSSLAGAPDTQYFGPGTRLTVL.

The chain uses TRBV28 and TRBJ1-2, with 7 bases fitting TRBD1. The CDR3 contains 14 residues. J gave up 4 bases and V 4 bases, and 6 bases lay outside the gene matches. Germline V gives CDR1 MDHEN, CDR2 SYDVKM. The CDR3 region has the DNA TGTGCCAGCAGTTCTCGACAGGGAATCTATGGCTACACCTTC. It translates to CASSSRQGIYGYTF.

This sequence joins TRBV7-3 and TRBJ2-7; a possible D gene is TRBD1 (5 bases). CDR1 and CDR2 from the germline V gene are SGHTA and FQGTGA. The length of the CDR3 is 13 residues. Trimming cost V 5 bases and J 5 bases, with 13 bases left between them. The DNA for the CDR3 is TGTGCCAGCAGCGCCTCAGGGTGGAACGAGCAGTACTTC. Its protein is CASSASGWNEQYF. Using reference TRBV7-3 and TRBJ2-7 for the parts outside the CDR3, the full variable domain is GAGVSQTPSNKVTEKGKYVELRCDPISGHTALYWYRQSLGQGPEFLIYFQGTGAADDSGLPNDRFFAVRPEGSVSTLKIQRTERGDSAVYLCASSASGWNEQYFGPGTRLTVT.

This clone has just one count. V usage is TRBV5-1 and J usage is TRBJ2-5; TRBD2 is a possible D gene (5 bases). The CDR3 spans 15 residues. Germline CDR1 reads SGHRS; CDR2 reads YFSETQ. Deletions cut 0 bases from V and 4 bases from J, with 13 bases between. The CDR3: CASSLARYRGETQYF. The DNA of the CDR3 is TGCGCCAGCAGCTTGGCCCGTTACCGGGGAGAGACCCAGTACTTC.

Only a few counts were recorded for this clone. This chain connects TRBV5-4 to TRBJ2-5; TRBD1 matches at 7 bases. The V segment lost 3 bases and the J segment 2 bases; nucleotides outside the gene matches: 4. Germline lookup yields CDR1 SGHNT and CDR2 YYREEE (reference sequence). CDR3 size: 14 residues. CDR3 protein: CASSSKQGQETQYF. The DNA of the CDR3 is TGTGCCAGCAGCTCGAAACAGGGGCAAGAGACCCAGTACTTC.